These 28 T cell receptor beta chains originate from one sample sequenced in a study of blood T cell repertoires in COVID-19 (dated by TCRdb to the early 2020s). Receptors were amplified or captured by the immunoSEQ multiplex PCR assay. TCRdb carries this immuneACCESS record with in-frame sequences only. Its versions omit some clonotypes, under half of them owing to an unresolved V gene in the studies checked, with the rest unexplained. The sample has around 230,000 clones on record, around 80% of them singletons. The ten largest clones take up about 7.4% of the sample. The sequenced sample was peripheral blood. These receptors all come from a woman between 50 and 59 years old with acute or convalescent COVID-19.

The chain is built from TRBV19 and TRBJ2-2; TRBD2 matches 13 bases. Germline V gene data show CDR1 as LNHDA and CDR2 as SQIVND (reference sequence). This CDR3 is built from 16 residues. J was trimmed by 5 bases and V by 7 bases; bases with no gene match: 7. This CDR3 is CASTRTSGSGTGELFF. CDR3 DNA: TGTGCCAGTACCAGGACTAGCGGGAGCGGTACCGGGGAGCTGTTTTTT.

To note about this clone: The same CDR3 arises from other DNA sequences in this sample as well. The genes are TRBV27 and TRBJ2-7; D is perhaps TRBD2 (6 bases). This CDR3 spans 15 amino acids. CDR1 MNHEY and CDR2 SMNVEV come from the germline V gene (reference sequence). Deletions cut 0 bases from V and 2 bases from J, with 11 bases between. Here the CDR3 reads CASSLSVGGAYEQYF. DNA of the CDR3: TGTGCCAGCAGTTTATCGGTAGGAGGGGCCTACGAGCAGTACTTC.

The chain recombines TRBV24-1 with TRBJ2-3, with 11 bases aligning to TRBD2. The trim removed 5 bases at V and 5 bases at J, leaving 11 bases unmatched. The CDR3 length is 17 residues. Germline-derived CDR1 and CDR2 are KGHDR and SFDVKD. DNA of the CDR3: TGTGCCACCAGTGGCCCGATTAGCGGGAGGGCCATAGATACGCAGTATTTT. Residues: CATSGPISGRAIDTQYF.

The chain employs TRBV11-1 and TRBJ2-5; TRBD1 is a possible D gene (8 bases). V was pared by 5 bases and J by 4 bases, with 17 bases between. Looked up from germline, CDR1 is SGHAT and CDR2 is FQDESV (reference sequence). This CDR3 contains 15 residues. CDR3 protein: CASSARQGRGETQYF. The CDR3 DNA reads as TGTGCCAGCAGCGCCCGACAGGGGAGGGGAGAGACCCAGTACTTC.

The sample holds one count of this clone. V and J are TRBV5-8 and TRBJ2-5, with D possibly being TRBD2 (7 bases). This CDR3 comprises 15 residues. CDR1 is SGHTS, CDR2 YDEGEE, per germline. V gave up 6 bases and J gave up 1 base, with 16 bases separating them. The CDR3 coding sequence is TGTGCCAGCACCCTGTGGGGGGGGGCCCAAGAGACCCAGTACTTC. Its protein is CASTLWGGAQETQYF.

This chain uses TRBV3-1 (or the pseudogene TRBV3-2) with TRBJ2-2; weak D call: TRBD1 (5 bases). Germline lookup yields CDR1 LGHDT and CDR2 YNNKEL (reference sequence). The V and J ends lost 1 base and 6 bases respectively, with 12 bases between them. The CDR3 consists of 15 residues. CDR3: CASSQARVGAGELFF. DNA for the CDR3: TGTGCCAGCAGCCAAGCCAGGGTTGGGGCCGGGGAGCTGTTTTTT.

The chain carries TRBV6-5 and TRBJ2-1; TRBD2 is a possible D gene (6 bases). CDR3 size: 14 residues. Trimming shortened V by 0 bases and J by 13 bases, and 16 bases separated the two germline ends. The germline gives CDR1 MNHEY, CDR2 SVGAGI. CDR3 DNA: TGTGCCAGCAGTTACTCGGGACTTTTAACGGGTCAGTTCTTC. Protein sequence: CASSYSGLLTGQFF.

The V and J genes are TRBV7-2 and TRBJ2-7; 10 bases map to TRBD2. There are 14 residues in the CDR3. V dropped 5 bases and J dropped 2; count of bases not matched to a gene: 3. From germline, CDR1 is SGHTA and CDR2 FQGNSA. DNA for the CDR3: TGTGCCAGCAGCCGGACTAGCGGTCCCTACGAGCAGTACTTC. Protein sequence: CASSRTSGPYEQYF. The whole variable domain, remainder taken from reference TRBV7-2 and TRBJ2-7, is GAGVSQSPSNKVTEKGKDVELRCDPISGHTALYWYRQSLGQGLEFLIYFQGNSAPDKSGLPSDRFSAERTGGSVSTLTIQRTQQEDSAVYLCASSRTSGPYEQYFGPGTRLTVT.

The chain combines TRBV24-1 with TRBJ2-3, with 9 bases identical to TRBD2. Unmatched junction bases numbered 1, after V lost 8 bases and J lost 2 bases. The germline CDR1 and CDR2 sequences are KGHDR and SFDVKD. The CDR3 runs 13 residues. This CDR3 reads CATTSGDTDTQYF. As DNA, the CDR3 is TGTGCCACCACTAGCGGGGACACAGATACGCAGTATTTT.

This chain uses TRBV6-5 with TRBJ1-4, with 8 bases lining up with TRBD1. The V gene end was trimmed by 4 bases and the J gene end by 3 bases; junction bases not matched to a gene: 4. Germline CDR1 and CDR2: MNHEY and SVGAGI. The CDR3 is 15 residues long. As DNA, the CDR3 is TGTGCCAGCAGTTTCCTGACAGGGGCTAATGAAAAACTGTTTTTT. This sequence encodes CASSFLTGANEKLFF.

This chain connects TRBV11-2 to TRBJ2-7, with D tentatively TRBD2 (5 bases). The V gene lost 5 bases and the J gene lost 5 bases, with 13 bases spanning the gap. The germline gives CDR1 SGHAT, CDR2 FQNNGV. This CDR3 contains 13 residues. For the CDR3, the DNA is TGTGCCAGCAGCCTATCCCCACTAGACGAGCAGTACTTC. It yields the protein CASSLSPLDEQYF.

The chain combines TRBV19 with TRBJ2-1; 8 positions agree with TRBD2. Losses at the gene ends were 5 bases for V and 12 bases for J; bases not matched to a gene: 12. There are 14 residues in the CDR3. CDR1 is LNHDA, CDR2 SQIVND, per germline (reference sequence). CDR3 in DNA: TGTGCCAGTAGTCCGGGACTAGTTGTCTATGTGCAGTTCTTC. Amino acid sequence: CASSPGLVVYVQFF.

This chain joins TRBV28 and TRBJ1-2; 9 bases match TRBD1. Looked up from germline, CDR1 is MDHEN and CDR2 is SYDVKM. The CDR3 is 15 amino acids. With V trimmed by 4 bases and J by 4 bases, 7 bases remained unmatched. DNA for the CDR3: TGTGCCAGCAGTTCACAGGGGGCGCGGTTCTATGGCTACACCTTC. The encoded protein is CASSSQGARFYGYTF.

This rearrangement joins TRBV5-1 to TRBJ1-2; the D gene is possibly TRBD1 (6 bases). CDR3 length equals 12 residues. The V gene lost 4 bases and the J gene lost 8 bases, with 12 bases spanning the gap. In germline, CDR1 is SGHRS, CDR2 YFSETQ. CDR3 sequence: CASSGTGSGYTF. CDR3 bases: TGCGCCAGCAGCGGAACAGGGTCCGGCTACACCTTC.

The chain carries TRBV24-1 and TRBJ1-4; D possibly corresponds to TRBD1 (5 bases). V shed 5 bases and J shed 4 bases, with 10 bases lying between them. The CDR3 has 14 residues. In germline, CDR1 is KGHDR, CDR2 SFDVKD. Here the CDR3 DNA reads TGTGCCACCAGTGGGGGCAGCGATAATGAAAAACTGTTTTTT. Translation gives CATSGGSDNEKLFF.

This rearrangement joins TRBV6-1 to TRBJ1-1; D possibly corresponds to TRBD1 (6 bases). CDR1 and CDR2 (germline): MNHNS, SASEGT. V lost 3 bases and J 9 bases, leaving 11 bases between the germline ends. The CDR3 contains 12 residues. The CDR3 nucleotides are TGTGCCAGCAGTGACACCAGGGGACAAGCTTTCTTT. It is translated as CASSDTRGQAFF.

This rearrangement joins TRBV20-1 to TRBJ2-7; TRBD2 agrees at 9 bases. The CDR3 is 13 residues long. With 3 bases clipped from V and 0 bases from J, the junction kept 0 bases outside the gene matches. CDR1 and CDR2 from the germline V gene are DFQATT and SNEGSKA (reference sequence). The CDR3 DNA is TGCAGTGCTAGTAGCGGGAGCTCCTACGAGCAGTACTTC. It codes for CSASSGSSYEQYF.

The chain recombines TRBV6-1 with TRBJ2-2, with TRBD1 identical over 10 bases. This CDR3 spans 18 amino acids. Germline CDR1 MNHNS, CDR2 SASEGT. The ends lost 4 bases at V and 0 bases at J; junction bases unmatched: 8. The CDR3 DNA reads as TGTGCCAGCAGTGGACAGGGGGCGCCTCCCGCGAACACCGGGGAGCTGTTTTTT. Translating gives CASSGQGAPPANTGELFF.

The chain carries TRBV5-8 and TRBJ1-6, with TRBD1 as a possible D gene (6 bases). Germline CDR1 is SGHTS and CDR2 is YDEGEE. CDR3 size: 15 residues. V was clipped by 4 bases and J by 7 bases, with 15 bases between them. CDR3 sequence: CASSAGQIDNSPLHF. The DNA of the CDR3 is TGTGCCAGCAGCGCTGGACAGATCGACAATTCACCCCTCCACTTT.

V gene TRBV3-1 (or the pseudogene TRBV3-2) combines with J gene TRBJ2-2; TRBD2 is a possible D gene (6 bases). Germline V gene sequence: CDR1 LGHDT, CDR2 YNNKEL (reference sequence). V shed 0 bases and J shed 6 bases, with 14 bases lying between them. The CDR3 totals 16 residues. The CDR3 loop reads CASSQDRVGGPGELFF. The CDR3 coding sequence is TGTGCCAGCAGCCAAGATCGGGTTGGAGGGCCCGGGGAGCTGTTTTTT.

In this sample, this clone turned up once. V and J are TRBV27 and TRBJ2-4, with D unclear. The CDR3 runs 10 residues. Germline V gene data show CDR1 as MNHEY and CDR2 as SMNVEV (reference sequence). The V gene lost 8 bases and the J gene lost 9 bases, with 8 bases spanning the gap. As DNA, the CDR3 is TGTGCCAGCCCCCCAGGCATTCAGTACTTC. Translation: CASPPGIQYF.

The gene calls are TRBV11-3 and TRBJ2-3, with 15 bases that match TRBD2. CDR1 is SGHNT and CDR2 is YENEEA in the germline V gene. V dropped 4 bases and J dropped 4; count of bases not matched to a gene: 12. The CDR3 covers 19 residues. The CDR3 coding sequence is TGTGCCAGCAGCTCCTATCCGGGACTAGCGGGAGGTCGGGCAGATACGCAGTATTTT. This codes for CASSSYPGLAGGRADTQYF.

V gene TRBV4-2 combines with J gene TRBJ1-1; weak D call: TRBD1 (5 bases). The CDR3 is 14 amino acids. CDR1 LGHNA and CDR2 YNFKEQ come from the germline V gene. With 0 bases removed from V and 3 bases from J, the gap between germline ends came to 8 bases. The CDR3 DNA is TGTGCCAGCAGCCAAGAGGGGCGGTACACTGAAGCTTTCTTT. Its translation: CASSQEGRYTEAFF.

This clone has just a few counts. The gene calls are TRBV7-9 and TRBJ2-6; tentatively, D is TRBD2 (6 bases). Germline V gene lookup returns CDR1 SEHNR and CDR2 FQNEAQ (reference sequence). V gave up 3 bases and J gave up 0 bases, with 18 bases separating them. The CDR3 runs 19 residues. The CDR3: CASSFPSGESLSGANVLTF. CDR3 sequence (DNA): TGTGCCAGCAGCTTCCCATCGGGGGAGTCCCTCTCTGGGGCCAACGTCCTGACTTTC.

The V gene is TRBV24-1, the J gene TRBJ1-1, with TRBD1 identical over 7 bases. Germline CDR1 and CDR2: KGHDR and SFDVKD. V was pared by 7 bases and J by 4 bases, with 5 bases of the junction left unmatched. The CDR3 is 13 residues long. The CDR3 protein is CATSYRGSTEAFF. For the CDR3, the DNA is TGTGCCACCAGCTACAGGGGAAGCACTGAAGCTTTCTTT.

This clone was seen repeatedly, ten times or more. The chain is built from TRBV29-1 and TRBJ1-2; D is ambiguous. V was pared by 3 bases and J by 10 bases, with 15 bases between. Germline V gene sequence: CDR1 SQVTM, CDR2 ANQGSEA. The CDR3 is 12 amino acids. CDR3 amino acids: CSVDTPEEVYTF. The CDR3 region has the DNA TGCAGCGTTGACACGCCAGAAGAAGTCTACACCTTC. The full variable domain, in which reference TRBV29-1 and TRBJ1-2 provide the parts outside the CDR3, is SAVISQKPSRDICQRGTSLTIQCQVDSQVTMMFWYRQQPGQSLTLIATANQGSEATYESGFVIDKFPISRPNLTFSTLTVSNMSPEDSSIYLCSVDTPEEVYTFGSGTRLTVV.

J is TRBJ2-7 and V is TRBV7-2; D perhaps matches TRBD2 (7 bases). The germline V gene encodes CDR1 SGHTA and CDR2 FQGNSA. Trimming stripped 1 base from V and 4 bases from J, with 17 bases between. CDR3 length: 16 residues. The CDR3 DNA follows: TGTGCCAGCAGCTTAGGCGGGGGCGGCCGGGCGTACGAGCAGTACTTC. Its translation is CASSLGGGGRAYEQYF.

V gene TRBV27 combines with J gene TRBJ2-2, with 11 bases that match TRBD2. CDR1 is MNHEY, CDR2 SMNVEV, per germline (reference sequence). CDR3 length: 16 residues. J was trimmed by 0 bases and V by 6 bases; bases with no gene match: 3. The CDR3 sequence: CASRGGLAANTGELFF. The CDR3 DNA follows: TGTGCCAGCAGGGGGGGACTAGCGGCGAACACCGGGGAGCTGTTTTTT.